Described below is a single T cell receptor (beta chain) sequence and its context. The antigen is not known. Only in-frame clones appear in the TCRdb table, and some are missing; sequencing was by immunoSEQ multiplex PCR. The table lists 20,000 or so clones, around 70% of them singletons. Antigen-specific CD4+ T cells were first expanded with viral peptide pools by the ViraFEST assay and only then sequenced. When around nine days of culture had elapsed, CD4+ T cells were isolated. The person had a PCR-confirmed SARS-CoV-2 infection during March to December 2020. This entry is derived from a study of vaccination effects on CD4 cells after COVID-19. With 0 bases clipped from V and 4 bases from J, the junction kept 11 bases outside the gene matches. Germline V gene sequence: CDR1 GTSNPN, CDR2 SVGIG (reference sequence). This CDR3 is 17 amino acids long.

Sequenced material: CD4+ T cells from PBMCs cultured with SARS-CoV-2 spike peptides, taken before COVID-19 vaccination. The chain uses TRBV30 and TRBJ1-1; 10 positions agree with TRBD1. The TCR was taken from a human donor who had a prior SARS-CoV-2 infection. CDR3 sequence: CAWSVIRRQGAGTEAFF. DNA of the CDR3: TGTGCCTGGAGTGTAATTAGGAGACAGGGGGCCGGCACTGAAGCTTTCTTT.